One and the same sample provided the 12 T cell receptor beta chains below, sequenced in a study of blood T cells in healthy people across ages. The use of a sample-barcoded 5' primer and a J-beta primer mix characterized a second PCR of roughly 6 to 11 cycles. TCRdb ran MiXCR on the 5' RACE reads and lists one entry per CDR3 protein. The data hold over a million distinct CDR3 sequences, with 45% observed a single time. Sequencing was performed on blood. The receptors derive from an older woman in good health.

The rearrangement uses TRBV27 and TRBJ1-1; the D gene is possibly TRBD1 (6 bases). The CDR3 consists of 16 residues. CDR1 MNHEY and CDR2 SMNVEV come from the germline V gene (reference sequence). The germline V and J ends were trimmed by 3 bases and 3 bases, with 17 bases remaining between them. CDR3 DNA sequence: TGTGCCAGCAGTTTTTCGGTCTTTGGGGGCTACACTGAAGCTTTCTTT. This codes for CASSFSVFGGYTEAFF.

The chain has TRBV5-6 and TRBJ2-6; 9 nucleotides line up with TRBD1. This CDR3 is built from 18 residues. V gave up 6 bases and J gave up 0 bases; unmatched junction bases: 10. Germline CDR1 and CDR2: SGHDT and YYEEEE. The CDR3 sequence: CASTLTGGKSSGANVLTF. The CDR3 coding sequence is TGTGCCAGCACACTCACAGGGGGCAAAAGCTCTGGGGCCAACGTCCTGACTTTC.

This clonotype was recorded a few times. The V and J genes are TRBV7-8 and TRBJ1-5, with D tentatively TRBD1 (5 bases). There are 19 residues in the CDR3. Per the germline V gene, CDR1 is SGHVS and CDR2 is FQNEAQ. Deletions cut 0 bases from V and 0 bases from J, with 18 bases between. The CDR3 is CASSLAGIGWGNSNQPQHF. The CDR3 nucleotides are TGTGCCAGCAGCTTAGCGGGGATAGGTTGGGGGAATAGCAATCAGCCCCAGCATTTT.

This rearrangement joins TRBV20-1 to TRBJ2-7, with D hard to call. Trimming pared 6 bases from V and 6 bases from J, leaving 15 bases between. Germline lookup yields CDR1 DFQATT and CDR2 SNEGSKA (reference sequence). The CDR3 extends over 12 amino acids. DNA of the CDR3: TGCAGTGCAACAACTTTGACGGGCGAGCAGTACTTC. Protein product: CSATTLTGEQYF.

This chain links TRBV9 with TRBJ2-5; TRBD2 matches at 9 bases. CDR1 SGDLS and CDR2 YYNGEE come from the germline V gene. The CDR3 sequence is 15 residues long. The V gene end was trimmed by 0 bases and the J gene end by 11 bases; junction bases not matched to a gene: 11. The CDR3 DNA reads TGTGCCAGCAGCGTAGCTAGCGGGAATTTCTACGAACAGTACTTC. This encodes CASSVASGNFYEQYF. Full variable domain (rest looked up from reference TRBV9 and TRBJ2-5): DSGVTQTPKHLITATGQRVTLRCSPRSGDLSVYWYQQSLDQGLQFLIQYYNGEERAKGNILERFSAQQFPDLHSELNLSSLELGDSALYFCASSVASGNFYEQYFGPGTRLLVL.

This sequence joins TRBV2 and TRBJ2-3; no clear D. The germline CDR1 and CDR2 sequences are SNHLY and FYNNEI. The CDR3 consists of 16 residues. V lost 2 bases to trimming and J lost 2 bases, with 14 bases between them. The CDR3: CASSERSRSLTDTQYF. Here the CDR3 DNA reads TGTGCCAGCAGTGAACGGTCTAGAAGCCTCACAGATACGCAGTATTTT.

This clonotype was picked up a small number of times. The DNA of the CDR3 is TGTGCCAGCCGACTAGCTTACTACAATGAGCAGTTCTTC. Translated: CASRLAYYNEQFF. The chain combines TRBV9 with TRBJ2-1, with TRBD2 matching over 7 bases. CDR3 length equals 13 residues. Unmatched junction bases numbered 4, after V lost 7 bases and J lost 3 bases. Germline V gene lookup returns CDR1 SGDLS and CDR2 YYNGEE.

In this sample, this clonotype turned up many times. The CDR3 sequence: CASSKSSYEQYF. The DNA for the CDR3 is TGTGCCAGCAGCAAGAGCTCCTACGAGCAGTACTTC. The chain uses TRBV3-1 and TRBJ2-7; no reliable D call. Trimming removed 5 bases at V and 0 bases at J, with 5 bases between. Per germline, CDR1 LGHDT and CDR2 YNNKEL (reference sequence). This CDR3 has 12 amino acids.

In this sample, this clonotype turned up a few times. The chain links TRBV6-2 or TRBV6-3 to TRBJ1-4; 9 bases are shared with TRBD1. J was trimmed by 5 bases and V by 4 bases; bases with no gene match: 2. Per the germline V gene, CDR1 is MNHEY and CDR2 is SVGEGT. This CDR3 spans 14 amino acids. CDR3 loop: CASSFTGGNEKLFF. DNA of the CDR3: TGTGCCAGCAGTTTCACAGGGGGCAATGAAAAACTGTTTTTT.

The CDR3 DNA reads TGTGCCAGCTCACCGCTGGGGGAGAAAAACATTCAGTACTTC. Its protein product is CASSPLGEKNIQYF. The chain employs TRBV18 and TRBJ2-4; perhaps D is TRBD1 or TRBD2 (5 bases each). The germline CDR1 and CDR2 sequences are KGHSH and LQKENI. CDR3 length: 14 residues. Deletions cut 3 bases from V and 4 bases from J, with 10 bases between.

The rearrangement links TRBV11-1 to TRBJ2-1; 7 positions match TRBD1. Trimming removed 4 bases from V and 3 bases from J; junction bases left unmatched: 12. This CDR3 comprises 17 residues. Germline loops: CDR1 SGHAT, CDR2 FQDESV (reference sequence). The CDR3 DNA is TGTGCCAGCAGCTCCTTCACAGGGGTGGGGAGCTACAATGAGCAGTTCTTC. Encoded protein: CASSSFTGVGSYNEQFF.

The CDR3 spells CATAPSYTGELFF. DNA of the CDR3: TGCGCCACCGCCCCGAGTTACACCGGGGAGCTGTTTTTT. V is TRBV5-1 and J is TRBJ2-2; D gene ambiguous. Germline V gene sequence: CDR1 SGHRS, CDR2 YFSETQ. V was shortened by 9 bases and J by 3 bases, with 12 bases between the two germline ends. The CDR3 runs 13 residues.